The entry below describes one TCR beta chain. These data come from a study of identical twins. One entry per CDR3 protein results from TCRdb running MiXCR on the 5' RACE reads. The sample has fewer than 350,000 distinct CDR3 sequences, about 8.1% seen once. Trimming stripped 5 bases from V and 0 bases from J, with 15 bases between. Germline-derived CDR1 and CDR2 are MDHEN and SYDVKM. The length of the CDR3 is 16 residues. The same specimen was also included in a second study, on yellow fever vaccine responses in identical twins. According to that study: Twins' vaccine T cell response reportedly seemed partly convergent, partly personalized.

The receptor comes from a woman aged 18-29 years in good health. The sample was memory (CD45RO+) T cells sorted from blood. The V call is TRBV28, the J call TRBJ2-3, with no clear D. The CDR3: CASSLVETISTDTQYF. The DNA of the CDR3 is TGTGCCAGCAGTCTCGTGGAAACAATTAGCACAGATACGCAGTATTTT.